Below, 21 T cell receptor beta chains from the same sample are listed, as sequenced in a study of coeliac disease. The table came from immunoSEQ multiplex PCR; TCRdb's copy has only in-frame clones and leaves some out. Among about 6,500 clones, approximately 72% were seen once, and the ten largest hold 6.7%. Sequenced sample: lamina propria lymphocytes from the gut. The receptors were sampled from a man between 45 and 60 years old with active celiac disease.

The J gene is TRBJ2-2, the V gene TRBV10-3, with 7 bases that match TRBD1. The CDR3 runs to 15 residues. Trimming took 5 bases from V and 7 from J; bases not matched to a gene: 10. Germline V gene lookup returns CDR1 ENHRY and CDR2 SYGVKD. CDR3: CAISPINRGSGELFF. CDR3 sequence (DNA): TGTGCCATCAGTCCAATAAACAGGGGAAGCGGGGAGCTGTTTTTT.

The V and J genes are TRBV5-1 and TRBJ1-1; TRBD1 is a possible D gene (5 bases). CDR1 and CDR2 (germline): SGHRS, YFSETQ. The CDR3 totals 15 residues. The ends were cut back, 2 bases at V and 0 bases at J, with 11 bases in the middle. The CDR3: CASSFTGRLNTEAFF. The CDR3 coding sequence is TGCGCCAGCAGCTTCACAGGACGGCTGAACACTGAAGCTTTCTTT.

Of note for this clone: One junction end disagrees with the germline gene, perhaps due to a read error. This rearrangement joins TRBV7-7 to TRBJ2-1; 11 bases are shared with TRBD2. CDR1 is SSHAT and CDR2 is FNYEAQ in the germline V gene (reference sequence). CDR3 length equals 15 residues. CDR3 coding DNA: TGTGCTAGCAGCCCAACTAGCGGGGGTGACAATGAGCAGTTCTTC. Translation gives CASSPTSGGDNEQFF.

The V gene is TRBV18, the J gene TRBJ2-3; D remains unclear. From germline, CDR1 is KGHSH and CDR2 LQKENI. Trimming stripped 3 bases from V and 3 bases from J, with 13 bases between. This CDR3 spans 15 amino acids. This chain's CDR3 is CASSPTNTATDTQYF. In DNA, the CDR3 is TGTGCCAGCTCACCTACTAACACCGCAACAGATACGCAGTATTTT. Complete variable domain (other parts from reference TRBV18 and TRBJ2-3): NAGVMQNPRHLVRRRGQEARLRCSPMKGHSHVYWYRQLPEEGLKFMVYLQKENIIDESGMPKERFSAEFPKEGPSILRIQQVVRGDSAAYFCASSPTNTATDTQYFGPGTRLTVL.

The table lists this clone with a few counts. The V gene is TRBV11-3, the J gene TRBJ2-3, with 7 nucleotides matching TRBD2. This CDR3 contains 15 residues. CDR1 is SGHNT and CDR2 is YENEEA in the germline V gene. V was clipped by 4 bases and J by 4 bases; unmatched bases: 8. DNA of the CDR3: TGTGCCAGCAGCTGGGCTAGCGGACTCCCAGATACGCAGTATTTT. Its translation is CASSWASGLPDTQYF.

The chain links TRBV7-2 to TRBJ2-7; 12 bases agree with TRBD1. V shed 1 base, J shed 6 bases, and the junction held 7 bases outside the gene matches. Germline-derived CDR1 and CDR2 are SGHTA and FQGNSA. This CDR3 region has 16 residues. The CDR3 region is CASSLGGTGGLFEQYF. Here the CDR3 DNA reads TGTGCCAGCAGCTTAGGCGGGACAGGGGGCCTATTCGAGCAGTACTTC.

The chain employs TRBV10-2 and TRBJ2-1; 11 bases map to TRBD2. CDR3 size: 14 residues. J was trimmed by 3 bases and V by 9 bases; bases with no gene match: 4. Per germline, CDR1 WSHSY and CDR2 SAAADI. CDR3 loop: CASTGTSGYNEQFF. As DNA, the CDR3 is TGCGCCAGTACCGGGACTAGCGGCTACAATGAGCAGTTCTTC.

The V and J genes are TRBV27 and TRBJ2-2; 8 bases are a match to TRBD2. CDR1 and CDR2 (germline): MNHEY, SMNVEV (reference sequence). The V gene end was trimmed by 3 bases and the J gene end by 5 bases; junction bases not matched to a gene: 20. CDR3 length: 20 residues. The CDR3 nucleotides are TGTGCCAGCAGTTTTGATATGGGACTGGCGGGGGGTGGGAGAACCGGGGAGCTGTTTTTT. It codes for CASSFDMGLAGGGRTGELFF.

The J gene is TRBJ1-2, the V gene TRBV4-2, with 7 bases aligning to TRBD1. Looked up from germline, CDR1 is LGHNA and CDR2 is YNFKEQ. J lost 8 bases, V lost 4 bases, and 13 bases had no gene match. The CDR3 has 15 residues. DNA for the CDR3: TGTGCCAGCAGCCCCGGGGACAGTACTTCTATGGGCTACACCTTC. Translation: CASSPGDSTSMGYTF.

The chain couples TRBV21-1 to TRBJ1-1; no check of the table's D call, TRBD1, against the DNA was made. TRBV21-1 is given as a pseudogene. The CDR3 totals 12 residues. The CDR3: CASESGHYDAFF. CDR3 nucleotides: TGTGCCAGCGAAAGTGGACACTATGATGCTTTCTTT.

V gene TRBV7-9 combines with J gene TRBJ1-1, with 7 bases aligning to TRBD1. CDR1 is SEHNR, CDR2 FQNEAQ, per germline (reference sequence). The CDR3 is 14 residues long. With V trimmed by 7 bases and J by 0 bases, 5 bases remained unmatched. The CDR3 sequence: CASTNDRVNTEAFF. For the CDR3, the DNA is TGTGCCAGCACCAACGACAGGGTGAACACTGAAGCTTTCTTT.

V is TRBV11-2 and J is TRBJ2-1; D gene unclear. V was shortened by 5 bases and J by 8 bases, with 22 bases between the two germline ends. The germline gives CDR1 SGHAT, CDR2 FQNNGV. This CDR3 region has 16 residues. DNA of the CDR3: TGTGCCAGCAGCCTGGCCCGGCAGGCCGAAGTCCATGAGCAGTTCTTC. Its protein is CASSLARQAEVHEQFF.

This clone was counted between two and nine times. The rearrangement links TRBV19 to TRBJ1-1; D ambiguous. Trimming stripped 6 bases from V and 2 bases from J, with 10 bases between. CDR1 and CDR2 from the germline V gene are LNHDA and SQIVND (reference sequence). The CDR3 spans 13 residues. The CDR3 spells CASRRQPNTEAFF. CDR3 in DNA: TGTGCCAGTAGGAGGCAGCCCAACACTGAAGCTTTCTTT.

This rearrangement joins TRBV9 to TRBJ2-1; D may be TRBD2 (5 bases). Germline CDR1 is SGDLS and CDR2 is YYNGEE. Trimming took off 0 bases at V and 7 bases at J, with 14 bases between the two ends. There are 15 residues in the CDR3. Here the CDR3 reads CASSVAPGPGNEQFF. The DNA of the CDR3 is TGTGCCAGCAGCGTAGCTCCGGGTCCGGGGAATGAGCAGTTCTTC.

This clone was recorded a few times. The V and J genes are TRBV5-6 and TRBJ2-7; 9 nucleotides align to TRBD2. The CDR3 covers 16 residues. The germline gives CDR1 SGHDT, CDR2 YYEEEE. Trimming at V came to 2 bases and at J to 3 bases, leaving 9 bases not matched to a gene. The DNA for the CDR3 is TGTGCCAGCAGCTTCGGTCTGACTAGCGGTTACTACGAGCAGTACGTC. As protein: CASSFGLTSGYYEQYV.

The table lists this clone with a few counts. The chain links TRBV25-1 to TRBJ1-5, with 7 bases that match TRBD1. Per the germline V gene, CDR1 is MGHDK and CDR2 is SYGVNS. The CDR3 has 14 amino acids. The trim removed 2 bases at V and 6 bases at J, leaving 4 bases unmatched. The CDR3 DNA sequence: TGTGCCAGCAGTGAAACAGGGGCAAGTCAGCCCCAGCATTTT. Translated: CASSETGASQPQHF.

The chain recombines TRBV6-6 with TRBJ2-2, with a weak D call TRBD1 (6 bases). CDR1 is MNHNY, CDR2 SVGAGI, per germline (reference sequence). Between the trimmed V and J ends, which lost 7 bases and 6 bases, there was a span of 12 bases. The CDR3 has 13 residues. CDR3: CASNPNRAGELFF. The CDR3 DNA sequence: TGTGCCAGCAATCCAAACAGGGCCGGGGAGCTGTTTTTT.

J is TRBJ1-2 and V is TRBV4-3, with D unclear. V lost 1 base and J lost 4, with 13 bases in between. From germline, CDR1 is LGHNA and CDR2 YSLEER. The CDR3 sequence is 15 residues long. Here the CDR3 reads CASSQGDTPVYGYTF. CDR3 nucleotide sequence: TGCGCCAGCAGCCAAGGAGACACACCAGTCTATGGCTACACCTTC.

This chain links TRBV5-1 with TRBJ2-3; 11 nucleotides line up with TRBD2. Germline values: CDR1 SGHRS, CDR2 YFSETQ. J gave up 6 bases and V 7 bases, and 7 bases lay outside the gene matches. The CDR3 is made up of 14 amino acids. CDR3 amino acids: CASSLAGGLDTQYF. The CDR3 DNA sequence: TGCGCCAGCTCCCTAGCGGGGGGATTGGATACGCAGTATTTT.

In DNA, the CDR3 is TGTGCCAGTAGTATATATCGGGGTGTGGTAGCGACTGGGGATGAGCAGTTCTTC. It codes for CASSIYRGVVATGDEQFF. The rearrangement links TRBV19 to TRBJ2-1, with D perhaps matching TRBD2 (5 bases). The V gene lost 2 bases and the J gene lost 8 bases, with 25 bases spanning the gap. The germline gives CDR1 LNHDA, CDR2 SQIVND (reference sequence). This CDR3 comprises 18 residues.

This clone was observed a single time. The V and J genes are TRBV7-2 and TRBJ2-3; a possible D gene is TRBD2 (5 bases). The CDR3 is made up of 13 amino acids. V shed 5 bases and J shed 6 bases, with 12 bases lying between them. Germline-derived CDR1 and CDR2 are SGHTA and FQGNSA. In DNA, the CDR3 is TGTGCCAGCAGCCCAAGGACTTTTGATACGCAGTATTTT. This codes for CASSPRTFDTQYF.